This TCR beta chain was recovered during a study of long-term antiretroviral therapy in people with HIV. In the study overall: Collection dates of the earliest samples fall about a decade before the 2015 immediate-ART recommendation.

Unmatched junction bases numbered 6, after V lost 5 bases and J lost 1 base. The CDR3 loop spans 15 amino acids. Germline V CDR1 and CDR2: MNHEY, SMNVEV (reference sequence). They ran version v3.0 of the immunoSEQ assay at survey level. The sequencing target was about 35,000-55,000 T-cell genomes per sample. Data came from immunoSEQ multiplex PCR; TCRdb stores just in-frame clones and leaves some out. The sample holds 30,000 to 40,000 clones; about 85% are singletons and the top ten take 10% to 15%. The clonotype was recovered from a man younger than 35 with HIV. The chain carries TRBV27 and TRBJ1-2, with 8 bases lining up with TRBD1. The sequencing used unsorted PBMCs, collected 1.1 years after starting antiretroviral therapy. CDR3 sequence: CASSPGTGVNYGYTF. The CDR3 DNA is TGTGCCAGCAGTCCCGGGACAGGAGTTAACTATGGCTACACCTTC.